These 25 T cell receptor beta chains came from one sample sequenced in a study of blood T cell repertoires in COVID-19. Clones were read by immunoSEQ multiplex PCR, and TCRdb kept only the in-frame ones, dropping some. The sample contains nearly 350,000 clones, about 90% of which appear only once. The sample was PBMCs or T cells enriched from blood (not recorded which). The receptors derive from a woman in her 30s who had recovered from COVID-19.

V gene TRBV5-1 combines with J gene TRBJ1-2; perhaps TRBD1 as D (6 bases). Germline CDR1 SGHRS, CDR2 YFSETQ. CDR3 size: 13 residues. V was pared by 0 bases and J by 5 bases, with 8 bases between. The CDR3 DNA is TGCGCCAGCAGCTTGGACAGGGAGTATGGCTACACCTTC. It yields the protein CASSLDREYGYTF.

This clone was detected only once. The rearrangement joins TRBV24-1 to TRBJ1-1; D remains unclear. Germline CDR1 KGHDR, CDR2 SFDVKD. The CDR3 consists of 13 residues. V was pared by 9 bases and J by 6 bases, with 16 bases between. CDR3 nucleotides: TGTGCCACCTCCCGGGCGGGGTACGCTGAAGCTTTCTTT. It encodes CATSRAGYAEAFF.

The chain is built from TRBV5-1 and TRBJ2-1, with no clear D. From germline, CDR1 is SGHRS and CDR2 YFSETQ. This CDR3 spans 16 amino acids. With 0 bases removed from V and 9 bases from J, the gap between germline ends came to 19 bases. The CDR3 spells CASSLAASAEFREQFF. In nucleotides, the CDR3 is TGCGCCAGCAGCTTGGCGGCGAGCGCGGAATTTCGTGAGCAGTTCTTC.

The chain uses TRBV12-3 or TRBV12-4 and TRBJ1-4, with 9 nucleotides matching TRBD1. The length of the CDR3 is 13 residues. Trimming took 8 bases from V and 6 from J; bases not matched to a gene: 4. The CDR3 loop reads CASGGTGYEKLFF. As DNA, the CDR3 is TGTGCCAGCGGCGGGACAGGGTATGAAAAACTGTTTTTT.

The V and J genes are TRBV29-1 and TRBJ1-2, with 10 bases that match TRBD1. Germline CDR1 SQVTM, CDR2 ANQGSEA. The CDR3 runs 13 residues. J was trimmed by 7 bases and V by 1 base; bases with no gene match: 3. CDR3 in amino acids: CSVEGGTGVGYTF. The CDR3 nucleotides are TGCAGCGTTGAAGGCGGGACAGGGGTTGGCTACACCTTC.

The chain joins TRBV5-6 to TRBJ2-7, with 7 bases fitting TRBD1. The CDR3 loop spans 15 amino acids. J lost 1 base, V lost 4 bases, and 8 bases had no gene match. Germline CDR1 reads SGHDT; CDR2 reads YYEEEE. This CDR3 reads CASSLRGSESYEQYF. CDR3 nucleotide sequence: TGTGCCAGCAGCCTCAGGGGGTCGGAGTCCTACGAGCAGTACTTC.

V gene TRBV14 combines with J gene TRBJ1-2; D unclear. Germline values: CDR1 SGHDN, CDR2 FVKESK. This CDR3 has 15 amino acids. The V end was cut by 0 bases, the J end by 9 bases, with 17 bases between. CDR3 sequence reads: CASSQEGAPLRSYTF. The CDR3 DNA follows: TGTGCCAGCAGCCAAGAGGGCGCCCCGCTTCGGAGCTACACCTTC.

The V call is TRBV2, the J call TRBJ2-5, with D perhaps matching TRBD1 (5 bases). Germline loops: CDR1 SNHLY, CDR2 FYNNEI. There are 15 residues in the CDR3. V was clipped by 2 bases and J by 2 bases, with 12 bases between them. CDR3 protein: CASSEMQGRQETQYF. The CDR3 DNA reads TGTGCCAGCAGTGAAATGCAGGGCAGGCAAGAGACCCAGTACTTC.

The J gene is TRBJ1-6, the V gene TRBV5-5; D possibly corresponds to TRBD1 (6 bases). Germline CDR1 SGHKS, CDR2 YYEKEE (reference sequence). This CDR3 is built from 15 residues. Trimming removed 4 bases at V and 4 bases at J, with 12 bases between. The CDR3 DNA sequence: TGTGCCAGCAGCATAACAGGGATTTATAATTCACCCCTCCACTTT. This sequence encodes CASSITGIYNSPLHF.

The V and J genes are TRBV6-5 and TRBJ2-1; 10 nucleotides line up with TRBD2. The CDR3 covers 15 residues. CDR1 is MNHEY, CDR2 SVGAGI, per germline. With V trimmed by 7 bases and J by 4 bases, 7 bases remained unmatched. CDR3 DNA: TGTGCCAGCACCTCGCTAGCGGGGGCTTACAATGAGCAGTTCTTC. This gives the protein CASTSLAGAYNEQFF.

This clone was found once. This chain joins TRBV11-2 and TRBJ2-3; TRBD1 agrees at 11 bases. From germline, CDR1 is SGHAT and CDR2 FQNNGV. The CDR3 consists of 15 residues. V was pared by 3 bases and J by 4 bases, with 3 bases of the junction left unmatched. The CDR3 DNA sequence: TGTGCCAGCAGCTTTCCGGGACAGGGGGCAGATACGCAGTATTTT. Translated: CASSFPGQGADTQYF.

The V call is TRBV5-6, the J call TRBJ2-7; D perhaps matches TRBD2 (5 bases). The CDR3 has 12 amino acids. The V and J ends lost 4 bases and 5 bases respectively, with 10 bases between them. Per the germline V gene, CDR1 is SGHDT and CDR2 is YYEEEE. CDR3: CASSASGDEQYF. The CDR3 region has the DNA TGTGCCAGCAGCGCCTCCGGGGACGAGCAGTACTTC.

V and J are TRBV5-1 and TRBJ1-6; D ambiguous. V was trimmed by 2 bases and J by 7 bases, leaving 13 bases between them. CDR3 length equals 15 residues. Germline CDR1 is SGHRS and CDR2 is YFSETQ. The CDR3 nucleotides are TGCGCCAGCAGCTTCGGCCCTGAGGGAAATTCACCCCTCCACTTT. Protein: CASSFGPEGNSPLHF. Full variable domain (missing parts from reference TRBV5-1 and TRBJ1-6): KAGVTQTPRYLIKTRGQQVTLSCSPISGHRSVSWYQQTPGQGLQFLFEYFSETQRNKGNFPGRFSGRQFSNSRSEMNVSTLELGDSALYLCASSFGPEGNSPLHFGNGTRLTVT.

This chain's CDR3 is CASKRQEMNTEAFF. The DNA of the CDR3 is TGTGCCAGCAAGAGACAGGAGATGAACACTGAAGCTTTCTTT. The V and J genes are TRBV19 and TRBJ1-1; weak D call: TRBD1 (6 bases). V lost 9 bases and J 0 bases, leaving 14 bases between the germline ends. From germline, CDR1 is LNHDA and CDR2 SQIVND (reference sequence). The CDR3 is made up of 14 amino acids. Supplemented by reference TRBV19 and TRBJ1-1, the full variable domain reads DGGITQSPKYLFRKEGQNVTLSCEQNLNHDAMYWYRQDPGQGLRLIYYSQIVNDFQKGDIAEGYSVSREKKESFPLTVTSAQKNPTAFYLCASKRQEMNTEAFFGQGTRLTVV.

The chain joins TRBV5-1 to TRBJ1-6, with D maybe TRBD1 (6 bases). The germline V gene has CDR1 SGHRS and CDR2 YFSETQ. CDR3 length: 14 amino acids. Trimming removed 2 bases at V and 8 bases at J, with 11 bases between. CDR3 region: CASSLVRGDSPLHF. CDR3 in DNA: TGCGCCAGCAGCTTAGTCAGGGGTGATTCACCCCTCCACTTT.

V and J are TRBV9 and TRBJ2-1; 8 bases agree with TRBD2. CDR1 SGDLS and CDR2 YYNGEE come from the germline V gene. The CDR3 contains 15 residues. After removal of 3 bases from V and 3 bases from J, the junction contained 5 bases not matched to a gene. The CDR3, as DNA: TGTGCCAGCAGCGCCCAGGGACTAGACTACAATGAGCAGTTCTTC. This sequence encodes CASSAQGLDYNEQFF.

The rearrangement uses TRBV25-1 and TRBJ2-7, with 8 bases that match TRBD2. Germline-derived CDR1 and CDR2 are MGHDK and SYGVNS. V was pared by 8 bases and J by 6 bases, with 12 bases of the junction left unmatched. The CDR3 has 14 amino acids. The CDR3 sequence: CASATAGALPEQYF. The DNA of the CDR3 is TGTGCCAGCGCAACAGCGGGGGCCCTGCCCGAGCAGTACTTC.

V is TRBV7-9 and J is TRBJ1-1; a possible D gene is TRBD1 (5 bases). The ends were cut back, 3 bases at V and 4 bases at J, with 21 bases in the middle. Germline CDR1 SEHNR, CDR2 FQNEAQ (reference sequence). The CDR3 has 17 residues. The CDR3 loop reads CASSFGRDWFGSTEAFF. The CDR3 DNA reads as TGTGCCAGCAGCTTCGGCAGGGATTGGTTCGGGAGCACTGAAGCTTTCTTT.

J is TRBJ2-5 and V is TRBV7-2; TRBD2 matches 12 bases. The V gene end was trimmed by 3 bases and the J gene end by 5 bases; junction bases not matched to a gene: 10. The CDR3 is 17 residues long. The germline V gene encodes CDR1 SGHTA and CDR2 FQGNSA. The CDR3 DNA reads TGTGCCAGCAGCTTCTCGGGCACTAGCGGGGGGTGGGAGACCCAGTACTTC. Encoded protein: CASSFSGTSGGWETQYF.

The V gene is TRBV28, the J gene TRBJ1-4, with TRBD1 identical over 12 bases. The junction had 2 bases not matched to a gene; V was cut back by 3 bases and J by 6 bases. CDR1 and CDR2 (germline): MDHEN, SYDVKM. This CDR3 region has 15 residues. This chain's CDR3 is CASSLGQGADEKLFF. CDR3 in DNA: TGTGCCAGCAGTTTGGGACAGGGGGCGGATGAAAAACTGTTTTTT.

The chain is built from TRBV28 and TRBJ1-1, with 10 nucleotides matching TRBD1. With 4 bases clipped from V and 1 base from J, the junction kept 9 bases outside the gene matches. CDR3 size: 17 residues. Germline V gene lookup returns CDR1 MDHEN and CDR2 SYDVKM. DNA for the CDR3: TGTGCCAGCAGTTCACTCGGGACAGGGGTCGGGAACACTGAAGCTTTCTTT. This translates into CASSSLGTGVGNTEAFF.

The V gene is TRBV9, the J gene TRBJ1-2, with D tentatively TRBD1 (5 bases). V was trimmed by 4 bases and J by 5 bases, leaving 15 bases between them. The CDR3 is 14 residues long. Germline CDR1 SGDLS, CDR2 YYNGEE. This chain's CDR3 is CASSLSGRSYGYTF. Here the CDR3 DNA reads TGTGCCAGCAGCCTTTCAGGGAGGAGTTATGGCTACACCTTC.

The rearrangement uses TRBV24-1 and TRBJ2-3; perhaps TRBD1 as D (6 bases). V lost 3 bases, J lost 5 bases, and 17 bases lay in between. CDR1 and CDR2 (germline): KGHDR, SFDVKD. This CDR3 contains 16 residues. Here the CDR3 DNA reads TGTGCCACCAGTGATCCCGCCGTGGGGGCCAGAGATACGCAGTATTTT. Residues: CATSDPAVGARDTQYF.

The chain employs TRBV30 and TRBJ1-6, with D unresolved. The CDR3 runs to 14 residues. Germline-derived CDR1 and CDR2 are GTSNPN and SVGIG (reference sequence). The V end lost 2 bases, the J end lost 0 bases, and 5 bases lay between the germline ends. The CDR3: CAWSLSSYNSPLHF. The CDR3 DNA follows: TGTGCCTGGAGTTTGAGCTCCTATAATTCACCCCTCCACTTT.

The rearrangement joins TRBV6-5 to TRBJ1-1; 7 bases match TRBD1. The CDR3 has 14 residues. Per germline, CDR1 MNHEY and CDR2 SVGAGI. With V trimmed by 6 bases and J by 4 bases, 8 bases remained unmatched. The CDR3 DNA is TGTGCCAGCAGCTCGTTATACAGGGGCACTGAAGCTTTCTTT. Protein: CASSSLYRGTEAFF.